One TCR beta chain is described in this entry. This sample stems from a study of blood T cell repertoires in COVID-19. Study information: COVID-19 samples collected from the United States, Italy and Spain covered acute and convalescent phases. Sample material is recorded as cDNA or gDNA derived from T cells, B-cell-depleted T cells, or PBMCs.

Original handling: Nucleated cell number was recorded as an estimate derived from reference gene primer amplification. Here immunoSEQ multiplex PCR was the method, and the copy in TCRdb shows in-frame clones only, minus some. That table supplies the V and J calls and clone size; D and trimming were determined from the DNA. This sample has more than 200,000 clones, with 80% to 90% found just once. Specimen: peripheral blood. The source of this sequence is a woman in her thirties or forties who had recovered from COVID-19.

In DNA, the CDR3 is TGTGCCAGCAGCCAGGGGGCCGGGATTCCCTTTATTCGGTTTGCCCTCCACTTT. Translated, it gives CASSQGAGIPFIRFALHF. The chain uses TRBV3-1 (or the pseudogene TRBV3-2) and TRBJ1-6; D perhaps matches TRBD1 (6 bases). The CDR3 covers 18 residues. The germline CDR1 and CDR2 sequences are LGHDT and YNNKEL (reference sequence). The germline V and J ends were trimmed by 3 bases and 14 bases, with 29 bases remaining between them.